These T cell receptor beta chains were read from a single sample in a study of breast tumors, draining lymph nodes, adjacent tissues. TCRdb re-called the multiplex PCR reads through MiXCR, storing one row per CDR3 protein. Of more than 85,000 distinct CDR3 sequences listed, about 20% are singletons. The sequencing input was axillary lymph node tissue. These TCRs come from a female donor with breast cancer. Some clones in this sample may be carry-over from other donors' samples. Each CDR3 is given with its conserved first and last residue.

CDR3aa,j_gene,v_gene
CASSRRVLGDHYEQYF,TRBJ2-7,TRBV3-1
CASRASGEYEQYF,TRBJ2-7,TRBV28
CASSSYDPAGEKLFF,TRBJ1-4,TRBV5-1
CASGSVETQYF,TRBJ2-5,TRBV28
CAWSDPGTGSYGYTF,TRBJ1-2,TRBV30
CASSSTAGETQYF,TRBJ2-5,TRBV3-1
CSVRTGGFEKLFF,TRBJ1-4,TRBV20-1
CASSSTGPSSYNSPLHF,TRBJ1-6,TRBV2
CASSPSGAYRGSNTDTQYF,TRBJ2-3,TRBV19
CASSLTGSEGNEQYF,TRBJ2-7,TRBV19